The rows below give T cell receptor beta chains drawn from one sample of a study of T cell responses to AZD1222 COVID-19 vaccine. Some clones are missing from TCRdb's copy, which holds only in-frame ones; the method was immunoSEQ multiplex PCR. This sample has under 150,000 clones; under 95% occur once, and the top ten carry 5.1%. The material was peripheral blood, obtained on day 0 of AZD1222 vaccination. The receptors derive from an adult in good health. CDR3s include the opening cysteine and the closing phenylalanine or tryptophan. The order of the fields is CDR3 length, D gene, J gene, clone size, V gene, CDR3 DNA, CDR3 protein. A D gene is named only where the DNA matches it firmly. The listing skips clone size in some rows; elsewhere it reads once, few, many or a size class.

cdr3_length: 14
d_call: NA
j_call: TRBJ1-4
clone_size: NA
v_call: TRBV9
cdr3_nt: TGTGCCAGCAGCGTAGAAGGGGTTCATGAAAAACTGTTTTTT
cdr3_aa: CASSVEGVHEKLFF

cdr3_length: 13
d_call: TRBD1
j_call: TRBJ2-7
clone_size: NA
v_call: TRBV6-1
cdr3_nt: TGTGCCAGCAGTGAACCGGGACAGGGGTTTTGGCACTTC
cdr3_aa: CASSEPGQGFWHF

cdr3_length: 15
d_call: TRBD2
j_call: TRBJ2-7
clone_size: NA
v_call: TRBV7-2
cdr3_nt: TGTGCCAGCAGTCCGACTAGCGGGGGTTCCTACGAGCAGTACTTC
cdr3_aa: CASSPTSGGSYEQYF

cdr3_length: 13
d_call: NA
j_call: TRBJ1-1
clone_size: NA
v_call: TRBV3-1/TRBV3-2
cdr3_nt: TGTGCCAGCAGCCACAACAGGGCGCCTCGGGCTTTCTTT
cdr3_aa: CASSHNRAPRAFF

cdr3_length: 14
d_call: NA
j_call: TRBJ2-1
clone_size: NA
v_call: TRBV5-1
cdr3_nt: TGCGCCAGCAGCTCAGTCGGGAGTAACAATGAGCAGTTCTTC
cdr3_aa: CASSSVGSNNEQFF

cdr3_length: 15
d_call: NA
j_call: TRBJ1-1
clone_size: few
v_call: TRBV19
cdr3_nt: TGTGCCAGTAGTATAGCCCTCACCGGGGGCACTGAAGCTTTCTTT
cdr3_aa: CASSIALTGGTEAFF

cdr3_length: 13
d_call: NA
j_call: TRBJ2-7
clone_size: NA
v_call: TRBV6-1
cdr3_nt: TGTGCCAGCAGTGAGACCTTAGCGATTGAGCAGTACTTC
cdr3_aa: CASSETLAIEQYF

cdr3_length: 14
d_call: TRBD1
j_call: TRBJ2-3
clone_size: NA
v_call: TRBV5-6
cdr3_nt: TGTGCCAGCAGCAATACAGGGGCCACAGATACGCAGTATTTT
cdr3_aa: CASSNTGATDTQYF

cdr3_length: 19
d_call: NA
j_call: TRBJ2-2
clone_size: NA
v_call: TRBV21-1
cdr3_nt: TGTGCCAGCAGCCCCCGGGACGGTATCGACTATACTAATACCGGGGAGCTGTTTTTT
cdr3_aa: CASSPRDGIDYTNTGELFF

cdr3_length: 14
d_call: TRBD1
j_call: TRBJ2-5
clone_size: NA
v_call: TRBV5-1
cdr3_nt: TGCGCCAGCAGCCCTGGACAGGTCCAAGAGACCCAGTACTTC
cdr3_aa: CASSPGQVQETQYF

cdr3_length: 11
d_call: NA
j_call: TRBJ1-1
clone_size: NA
v_call: TRBV12-3/TRBV12-4
cdr3_nt: TGTGCCAGCAGTTTAAACGGTCTTGCTTTCTTT
cdr3_aa: CASSLNGLAFF

cdr3_length: 11
d_call: NA
j_call: TRBJ1-2
clone_size: once
v_call: TRBV29-1
cdr3_nt: TGCAGCGTCTCAGGGGCCGGTGGCTACACCTTC
cdr3_aa: CSVSGAGGYTF